What follows are 8 T cell receptor beta chains derived from one specimen sequenced in a study of cytomegalovirus exposure and HLA in healthy donors. Vbeta (60) and Jbeta (13) primers were used in the PCR. Profiling relied on immunoSEQ multiplex PCR, and the TCRdb table lists in-frame clones only, not all of them. The sample has 150,000 to 200,000 clones, 70% to 85% seen once. Source material: PBMCs. The receptor set was obtained from a man aged 25-45 years in good health and CMV-seropositive.

Only a few counts were recorded for this clone. The chain employs TRBV18 and TRBJ1-1, with D unresolved. Trimming left V 3 bases short and J 3 bases short, with 11 bases between. CDR1 and CDR2 (germline): KGHSH, LQKENI. This CDR3 has 14 amino acids. The CDR3 protein is CASSPSPSYTEAFF. For the CDR3, the DNA is TGTGCCAGCTCACCCTCTCCTTCTTACACTGAAGCTTTCTTT.

CDR3 coding DNA: TGTGCCAGCAGTCCTACCGGGACAGTCGGGGAGCTGTTTTTT. Protein product: CASSPTGTVGELFF. The chain links TRBV25-1 to TRBJ2-2; 7 bases match TRBD1. Germline V CDR1 and CDR2: MGHDK, SYGVNS. J lost 7 bases, V lost 5 bases, and 7 bases had no gene match. The CDR3 spans 14 residues.

The chain links TRBV9 to TRBJ2-2, with 7 bases lining up with TRBD1. CDR1 is SGDLS and CDR2 is YYNGEE in the germline V gene. This CDR3 spans 15 amino acids. The V segment lost 6 bases and the J segment 1 base; nucleotides outside the gene matches: 6. DNA of the CDR3: TGTGCCAGCACCCCGGGACAGATGAACACCGGGGAGCTGTTTTTT. Protein product: CASTPGQMNTGELFF.

The rearrangement links TRBV5-5 to TRBJ2-3; a possible D gene is TRBD1 (6 bases). Germline V gene data show CDR1 as SGHKS and CDR2 as YYEKEE (reference sequence). The CDR3 has 14 residues. The V gene lost 0 bases and the J gene lost 3 bases, with 8 bases spanning the gap. This CDR3 is CASSLARGTDTQYF. The CDR3 DNA reads TGTGCCAGCAGCTTGGCCAGGGGAACAGATACGCAGTATTTT.

The CDR3 DNA follows: TGTGCCACCAGCGACCCCGGGTCCCCCTCTGGGGCCAACGTCCTGACTTTC. It yields the protein CATSDPGSPSGANVLTF. J is TRBJ2-6 and V is TRBV15; the D is unclear. Germline V lookup: CDR1 LNHNV, CDR2 YYDKDF (reference sequence). This CDR3 has 17 amino acids. V was cut by 5 bases and J by 0 bases, with 14 bases left in between.

The V gene is TRBV18, the J gene TRBJ1-4; TRBD1 matches at 7 bases. The CDR3 totals 14 residues. With V trimmed by 3 bases and J by 8 bases, 6 bases remained unmatched. From germline, CDR1 is KGHSH and CDR2 LQKENI. The CDR3 DNA reads TGTGCCAGCTCACCGACAGGGATGAAAGAAAAACTGTTTTTT. Translation gives CASSPTGMKEKLFF. Together with reference TRBV18 and TRBJ1-4, the CDR3 gives the full variable domain: NAGVMQNPRHLVRRRGQEARLRCSPMKGHSHVYWYRQLPEEGLKFMVYLQKENIIDESGMPKERFSAEFPKEGPSILRIQQVVRGDSAAYFCASSPTGMKEKLFFGSGTQLSVL.

The rearrangement joins TRBV2 to TRBJ1-2, with D tentatively TRBD1 (5 bases). V was trimmed by 6 bases and J by 3 bases, leaving 11 bases between them. Germline-derived CDR1 and CDR2 are SNHLY and FYNNEI. This CDR3 has 13 amino acids. Here the CDR3 reads CASSQDKHYGYTF. The CDR3 nucleotides read TGTGCCAGCAGCCAGGACAAGCACTATGGCTACACCTTC. Together with reference TRBV2 and TRBJ1-2, the CDR3 gives the full variable domain: EPEVTQTPSHQVTQMGQEVILRCVPISNHLYFYWYRQILGQKVEFLVSFYNNEISEKSEIFDDQFSVERPDGSNFTLKIRSTKLEDSAMYFCASSQDKHYGYTFGSGTRLTVV.

This chain joins TRBV9 and TRBJ2-1; 7 bases map to TRBD2. CDR3 length: 14 residues. Germline V gene data show CDR1 as SGDLS and CDR2 as YYNGEE. V dropped 3 bases and J dropped 8; count of bases not matched to a gene: 8. The CDR3: CASSASGLRDEQFF. CDR3 in DNA: TGTGCCAGCAGCGCTAGCGGTTTGAGGGATGAGCAGTTCTTC.